These 8 T cell receptor beta chains were sequenced from one sample in a study of blood T cell repertoires in COVID-19. Sequencing was performed with immunoSEQ multiplex PCR; in TCRdb, only in-frame clones are kept and a portion is missing. The sample includes over 60,000 clones, about 88% of them seen just once. Sequencing input: peripheral blood. The receptors shown here come from an older man with active or convalescent COVID-19.

The chain couples TRBV5-4 to TRBJ1-6; 7 bases agree with TRBD1. The CDR3 contains 15 residues. The V gene's germline CDR1 is SGHNT and CDR2 YYREEE (reference sequence). J was trimmed by 8 bases and V by 2 bases; bases with no gene match: 7. CDR3 DNA sequence: TGTGCCAGCAGCTTAACCGGGGACAGCCATTCACCCCTCCACTTT. Protein sequence: CASSLTGDSHSPLHF.

To note about this clone: The same CDR3 can be traced to other DNA sequences in this sample. The V gene is TRBV4-1, the J gene TRBJ2-3, with TRBD2 identical over 11 bases. The J segment lost 4 bases and the V segment lost 0 bases, leaving 3 bases of the junction unmatched. The CDR3 contains 16 residues. CDR1 and CDR2 (germline): MGHRA, YSYEKL. This CDR3 reads CASSQDPSGRSDTQYF. DNA of the CDR3: TGCGCCAGCAGCCAAGATCCTAGCGGGAGGTCAGATACGCAGTATTTT.

The chain employs TRBV7-9 and TRBJ1-2; tentative D call: TRBD1 (5 bases). CDR3 length equals 12 residues. The V gene's germline CDR1 is SEHNR and CDR2 FQNEAQ (reference sequence). In DNA, the CDR3 is TGTGCTACTGATGGGGGGGTCTATGGCTACACCTTC. Protein: CATDGGVYGYTF.

The chain links TRBV7-8 to TRBJ1-2; D is ambiguous. Trimming shortened V by 2 bases and J by 2 bases, and 24 bases separated the two germline ends. CDR1 is SGHVS, CDR2 FQNEAQ, per germline. The CDR3 covers 19 residues. CDR3 protein: CASSLTTPRRRTGNYGYTF. In DNA form, the CDR3 reads TGTGCCAGCAGCTTAACTACACCCCGGCGGAGGACGGGGAACTATGGCTACACCTTC.

The J gene is TRBJ1-5, the V gene TRBV4-1; no definite D call. The ends were cut back, 0 bases at V and 5 bases at J, with 17 bases in the middle. The length of the CDR3 is 17 residues. The germline gives CDR1 MGHRA, CDR2 YSYEKL. The CDR3: CASSQEGPGGGYQPQHF. The CDR3 nucleotides read TGCGCCAGCAGCCAAGAGGGCCCGGGAGGAGGGTATCAGCCCCAGCATTTT.

The chain carries TRBV29-1 and TRBJ2-1; TRBD1 is a possible D gene (8 bases). Trimming shortened V by 7 bases and J by 8 bases, and 18 bases separated the two germline ends. The CDR3 runs to 13 residues. Looked up from germline, CDR1 is SQVTM and CDR2 is ANQGSEA. The CDR3 here is CSADREGTDEQFF. In nucleotides, the CDR3 is TGCAGCGCGGACAGGGAGGGGACCGATGAGCAGTTCTTC.

This chain joins TRBV4-1 and TRBJ2-7; 8 bases align to TRBD2. The J segment lost 0 bases and the V segment lost 0 bases, leaving 10 bases of the junction unmatched. The germline V gene encodes CDR1 MGHRA and CDR2 YSYEKL. The CDR3 is 18 amino acids. The DNA of the CDR3 is TGCGCCAGCAGCCAAGATCTAAGCGGGGGAGCCAACTCCTACGAGCAGTACTTC. Its protein is CASSQDLSGGANSYEQYF.

The chain carries TRBV10-1 and TRBJ1-4, with a tentative D call TRBD1 (5 bases). The CDR3 is made up of 14 amino acids. Deletions cut 3 bases from V and 5 bases from J, with 10 bases between. The germline V gene encodes CDR1 WNHNN and CDR2 SYGVQD (reference sequence). The CDR3 DNA follows: TGCGCCAGCAGTGAAGGGGAGGGGAATGAAAAACTGTTTTTT. As protein: CASSEGEGNEKLFF.